The 9 T cell receptor beta chains below were found in one sample sequenced in a study of blood T cells in healthy people across ages. Next came a second PCR, run for about 6 to 11 cycles, which used a sample-barcoded 5' primer along with a J-beta primer mix. TCRdb reanalysed the 5' RACE reads using MiXCR and keeps one entry per CDR3 protein. The profile shows fewer than 2,000,000 distinct CDR3 sequences, about 39% of them singletons. The sample consisted of blood. All receptors derive from a human donor in good health.

The chain is built from TRBV20-1 and TRBJ1-2; perhaps TRBD1 as D (6 bases). Germline V gene lookup returns CDR1 DFQATT and CDR2 SNEGSKA (reference sequence). This CDR3 is 15 amino acids long. The V end was cut by 6 bases, the J end by 6 bases, with 23 bases between. The CDR3 spells CSATLLADSFDGYTF. CDR3 coding DNA: TGCAGTGCCACCCTACTAGCGGACAGCTTTGATGGCTACACCTTC.

This sequence joins TRBV9 and TRBJ2-3; TRBD2 matches 8 bases. Germline assignment: CDR1 SGDLS and CDR2 YYNGEE. Trimming at V came to 4 bases and at J to 5 bases, leaving 6 bases not matched to a gene. The CDR3 extends over 14 amino acids. The DNA for the CDR3 is TGTGCCAGCAGCACCCAAACTAGCGGAGATACGCAGTATTTT. This codes for CASSTQTSGDTQYF.

The chain joins TRBV7-9 to TRBJ2-5; the match to TRBD1 covers 9 bases. This CDR3 has 17 residues. CDR1 is SEHNR and CDR2 is FQNEAQ in the germline V gene (reference sequence). Germline trimming cut 5 bases from V and 6 bases from J; bases unmatched to any gene: 16. CDR3 sequence (DNA): TGTGCCAGCAGCGAACCGGGACAGGGATTTTTTCCCAAGACCCAGTACTTC. It translates to CASSEPGQGFFPKTQYF. Supplemented by reference TRBV7-9 and TRBJ2-5, the full variable domain reads DTGVSQNPRHKITKRGQNVTFRCDPISEHNRLYWYRQTLGQGPEFLTYFQNEAQLEKSRLLSDRFSAERPKGSFSTLEIQRTEQGDSAMYLCASSEPGQGFFPKTQYFGPGTRLLVL.

V and J are TRBV5-1 and TRBJ1-2; D gene uncertain. This CDR3 is 15 amino acids long. With 3 bases removed from V and 4 bases from J, the gap between germline ends came to 16 bases. The germline V gene encodes CDR1 SGHRS and CDR2 YFSETQ. For the CDR3, the DNA is TGCGCCAGCAGCTCCTGGGCCTCGCAGTCCTATGGCTACACCTTC. This codes for CASSSWASQSYGYTF.

In its sample, this clonotype was seen a few times. The rearrangement joins TRBV7-2 to TRBJ2-4; D tentatively reads TRBD1 or TRBD2 (6 bases each). The better agreement between TRBJ2-7 and the DNA end casts doubt on the J call. The CDR3 covers 12 residues. Per germline, CDR1 SGHTA and CDR2 FQGNSA. The CDR3 DNA is TGTGCCAGCTCCGGGGGCGTGATCGAGCAGTACTTC. This gives the protein CASSGGVIEQYF.

Concerning this clonotype: One end of the junction does not line up with germline, which may come from a read error. The chain combines TRBV5-6 with TRBJ2-1; 10 nucleotides line up with TRBD1. Germline-derived CDR1 and CDR2 are SGHDT and YYEEEE. There are 17 residues in the CDR3. Here the CDR3 DNA reads TGTACCAGCAGCTTGGGAGGTAGGACAGGGGGTTTCAATGAGCAGTTCTTC. This codes for CTSSLGGRTGGFNEQFF.

Worth noting for this clonotype: A junction end diverges from the germline sequence, so it may reflect a read error. The chain combines TRBV7-2 with TRBJ1-1; possible D gene TRBD1, 5 bases. The CDR3 loop spans 15 amino acids. Germline V gene data show CDR1 as SGHTA and CDR2 as FQGNSA. The CDR3 region is CVSSPGTNFFTEAFF. The CDR3 region has the DNA TGTGTCAGCAGCCCCGGGACCAATTTCTTCACTGAAGCTTTCTTT.

This clonotype was counted only a few times. This chain joins TRBV6-6 and TRBJ1-4, with no clear D. Trimming removed 0 bases from V and 7 bases from J, with 9 bases in between. The CDR3 runs to 14 residues. The germline gives CDR1 MNHNY, CDR2 SVGAGI (reference sequence). CDR3 sequence: CASSYSILGEKLFF. CDR3 DNA sequence: TGTGCCAGCAGTTACTCGATTTTAGGTGAAAAACTGTTTTTT.

This sequence joins TRBV18 and TRBJ1-2; no clear D gene. Trimming shortened V by 2 bases and J by 3 bases, and 7 bases separated the two germline ends. The CDR3 spans 13 residues. Germline assignment: CDR1 KGHSH and CDR2 LQKENI. CDR3 DNA sequence: TGTGCCAGCTCACCAGGGGATCACTATGGCTACACCTTC. Protein sequence: CASSPGDHYGYTF.